Each of the 2 T cell receptor beta chains below was sequenced from the same sample in a study of T cell changes during pregnancy in multiple sclerosis. Assay: immunoSEQ multiplex PCR; the TCRdb copy retains only in-frame clones and omits some. The table lists some 20,000 clones, around nine tenths of them singletons. Source: CD8+ T cells from peripheral blood mononuclear cells, taken after pregnancy. The receptors stem from a female donor in good health, enrolled as a control in a pregnancy study.

This rearrangement joins TRBV27 to TRBJ2-1, with 8 bases fitting TRBD2. The CDR3 runs 18 residues. J gave up 6 bases and V 3 bases, and 16 bases lay outside the gene matches. Looked up from germline, CDR1 is MNHEY and CDR2 is SMNVEV (reference sequence). For the CDR3, the DNA is TGTGCCAGCAGTTTTCTTCCCCAAGGGACTAGAGGCCGCAATGAGCAGTTCTTC. This codes for CASSFLPQGTRGRNEQFF.

The chain is built from TRBV7-9 and TRBJ2-2; D is perhaps TRBD2 (6 bases). Per the germline V gene, CDR1 is SEHNR and CDR2 is FQNEAQ (reference sequence). Trimming removed 5 bases at V and 2 bases at J, with 9 bases between. There are 14 residues in the CDR3. CDR3 coding DNA: TGTGCCAGCAGCCCTGGACTAAACACCGGGGAGCTGTTTTTT. Translating it yields CASSPGLNTGELFF.